This TCR beta chain came from a study of post-analysis software for immune sequencing data. Prepared TCR beta cDNA libraries contained unique molecular identifiers. Starting from about 0.98 to 11 million T cells, the study yielded about 500,000 cDNA molecules. TCRdb used MiXCR to reprocess the PCR reads, holding one entry per CDR3 protein. This table has over 150,000 distinct CDR3 sequences, about 30% appearing once. Trimming pared 5 bases from V and 5 bases from J, leaving 19 bases between. The CDR3 contains 15 residues. Findings and caveats of the study: Same-batch samples co-clustered strongly by F measure. Several TRBV segments were more frequent in patients than controls; TRBV5-6, TRBV5-1 and TRBV20-1 belonged to this group. Compared with controls, patients showed significantly lower normalized Chao1 diversity.

This clonotype was counted many times. What it binds is unknown. The chain is built from TRBV12-3 or TRBV12-4 and TRBJ2-7, with D possibly matching TRBD2 (7 bases). Sequenced: blood. The sequence came from a girl between 5 and 17 years old with multiple sclerosis. The CDR3 nucleotides are TGTGCCAGCAGTGCCCCAGGGGCGGGAGAAGACGAGCAGTACTTC. It specifies CASSAPGAGEDEQYF.